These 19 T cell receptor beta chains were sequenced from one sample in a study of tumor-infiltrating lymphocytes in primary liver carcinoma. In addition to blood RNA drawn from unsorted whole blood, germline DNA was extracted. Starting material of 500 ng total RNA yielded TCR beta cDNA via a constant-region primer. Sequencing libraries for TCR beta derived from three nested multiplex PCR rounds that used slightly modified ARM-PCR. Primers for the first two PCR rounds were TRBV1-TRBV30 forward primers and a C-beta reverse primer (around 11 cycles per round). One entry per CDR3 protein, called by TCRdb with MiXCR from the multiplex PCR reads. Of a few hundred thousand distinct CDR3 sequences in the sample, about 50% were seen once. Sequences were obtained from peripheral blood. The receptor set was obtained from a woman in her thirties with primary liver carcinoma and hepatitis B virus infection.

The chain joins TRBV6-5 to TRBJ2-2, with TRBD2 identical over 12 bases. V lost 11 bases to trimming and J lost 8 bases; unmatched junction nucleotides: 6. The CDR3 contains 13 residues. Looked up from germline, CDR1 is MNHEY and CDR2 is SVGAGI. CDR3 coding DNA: TGTGCCTCTAGCGGGAGGGCCGGTGGGGAGCTGTTTTTT. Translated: CASSGRAGGELFF.

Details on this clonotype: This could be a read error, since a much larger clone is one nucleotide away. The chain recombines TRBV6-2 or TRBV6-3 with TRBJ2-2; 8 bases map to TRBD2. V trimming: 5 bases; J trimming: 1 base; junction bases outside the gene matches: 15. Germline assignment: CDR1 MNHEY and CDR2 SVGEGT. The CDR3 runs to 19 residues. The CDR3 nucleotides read TGTGCCAGCAGTAAACCTAGACTAGCGAGAGGGCGGAACACCGGGGAGCTGTTTTTT. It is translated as CASSKPRLARGRNTGELFF.

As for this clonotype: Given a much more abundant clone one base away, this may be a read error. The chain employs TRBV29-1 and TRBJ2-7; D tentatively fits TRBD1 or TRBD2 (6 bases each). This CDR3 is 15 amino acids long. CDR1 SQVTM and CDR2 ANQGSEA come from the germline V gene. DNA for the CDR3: TGCAGCCTTGAAGTGGGAGGAGCTGGGGTGACAGGGCAGTACTTC. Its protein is CSLEVGGAGVTGQYF.

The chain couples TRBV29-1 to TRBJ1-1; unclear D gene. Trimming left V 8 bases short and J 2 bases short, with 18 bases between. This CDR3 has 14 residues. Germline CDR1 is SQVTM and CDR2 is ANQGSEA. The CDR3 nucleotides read TGCAGCATTGCTGGTGGCAGACCAAACACTGAAGCTTTCTTT. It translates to CSIAGGRPNTEAFF.

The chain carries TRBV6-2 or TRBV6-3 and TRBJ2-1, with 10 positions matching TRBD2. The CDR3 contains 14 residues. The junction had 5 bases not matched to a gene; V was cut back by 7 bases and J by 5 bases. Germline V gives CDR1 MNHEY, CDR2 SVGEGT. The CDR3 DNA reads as TGTGCCAGCAATGAACTAGCGGGGCACAATGAGCAGTTCTTC. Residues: CASNELAGHNEQFF.

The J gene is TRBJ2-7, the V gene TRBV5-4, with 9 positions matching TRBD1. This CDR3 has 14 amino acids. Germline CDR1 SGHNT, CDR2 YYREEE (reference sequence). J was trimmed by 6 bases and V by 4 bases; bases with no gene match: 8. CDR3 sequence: CASSGDRGDCEQYF. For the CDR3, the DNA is TGTGCCAGCAGCGGTGACAGGGGGGATTGCGAGCAGTACTTC. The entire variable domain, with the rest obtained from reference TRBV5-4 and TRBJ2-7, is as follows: ETGVTQSPTHLIKTRGQQVTLRCSSQSGHNTVSWYQQALGQGPQFIFQYYREEENGRGNFPPRFSGLQFPNYSSELNVNALELDDSALYLCASSGDRGDCEQYFGPGTRLTVT.

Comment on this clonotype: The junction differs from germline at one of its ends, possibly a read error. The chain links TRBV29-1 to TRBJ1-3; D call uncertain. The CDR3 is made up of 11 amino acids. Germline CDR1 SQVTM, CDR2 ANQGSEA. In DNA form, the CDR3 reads TGCAGCGGGGGAATAGGAATCACCATATATTTT. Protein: CSGGIGITIYF.

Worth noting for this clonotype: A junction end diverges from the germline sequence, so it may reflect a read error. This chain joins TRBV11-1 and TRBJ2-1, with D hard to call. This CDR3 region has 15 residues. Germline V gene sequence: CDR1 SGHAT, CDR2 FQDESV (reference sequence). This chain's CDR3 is CVSSLLKAAYSEQFF. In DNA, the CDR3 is TGTGTCAGCAGCTTACTCAAGGCGGCCTACAGTGAGCAGTTCTTC.

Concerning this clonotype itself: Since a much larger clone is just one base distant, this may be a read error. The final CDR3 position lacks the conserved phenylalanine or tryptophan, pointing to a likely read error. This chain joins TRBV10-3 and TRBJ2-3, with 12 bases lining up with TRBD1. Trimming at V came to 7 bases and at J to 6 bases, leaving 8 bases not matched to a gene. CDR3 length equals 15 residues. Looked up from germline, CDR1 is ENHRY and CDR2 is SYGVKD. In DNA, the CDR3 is TGTGCCATCAATTCCGGGACAGGGGGCGGGGATACGCAGTATTCT. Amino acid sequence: CAINSGTGGGDTQYS.

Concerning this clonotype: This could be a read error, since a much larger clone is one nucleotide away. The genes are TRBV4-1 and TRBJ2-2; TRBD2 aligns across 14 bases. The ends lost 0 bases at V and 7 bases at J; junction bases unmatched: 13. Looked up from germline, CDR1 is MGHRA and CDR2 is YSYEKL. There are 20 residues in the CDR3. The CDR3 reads CASSQEGIQGLAGVIGELFF. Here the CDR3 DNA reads TGCGCCAGCAGCCAAGAGGGAATACAGGGACTAGCGGGAGTCATCGGGGAGCTGTTTTTT.

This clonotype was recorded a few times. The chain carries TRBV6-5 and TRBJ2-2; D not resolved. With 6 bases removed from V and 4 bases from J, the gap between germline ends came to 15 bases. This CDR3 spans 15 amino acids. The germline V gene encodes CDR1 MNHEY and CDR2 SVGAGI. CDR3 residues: CASSLDGRSTGELFF. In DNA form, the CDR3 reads TGTGCCAGCAGCTTGGACGGCCGAAGCACCGGGGAGCTGTTTTTT.

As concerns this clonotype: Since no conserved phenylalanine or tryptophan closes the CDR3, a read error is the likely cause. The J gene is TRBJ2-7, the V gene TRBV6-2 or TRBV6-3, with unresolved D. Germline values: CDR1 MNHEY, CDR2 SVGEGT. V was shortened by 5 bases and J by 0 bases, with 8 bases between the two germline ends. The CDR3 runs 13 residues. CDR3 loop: CASSRTGSYEQYS. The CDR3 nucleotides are TGTGCCAGCAGTCGGACGGGCTCCTACGAGCAGTACTCC.

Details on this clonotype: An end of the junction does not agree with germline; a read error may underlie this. CDR3 in DNA: TGCGGCAGCAGCCAAGATCGTCGCAGGGGCGATGGCTACACCTTC. Its translation: CGSSQDRRRGDGYTF. This chain joins TRBV4-1 and TRBJ1-2; a possible D gene is TRBD1 (6 bases). Per the germline V gene, CDR1 is MGHRA and CDR2 is YSYEKL. This CDR3 has 15 residues.

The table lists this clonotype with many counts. CDR3 in DNA: TGTGCCAGCAGCCCGGGGGGGGAAGAGACCCAGTACTTC. It yields the protein CASSPGGEETQYF. This chain uses TRBV11-3 with TRBJ2-5; 8 bases align to TRBD2. The CDR3 runs 13 residues. Trimming removed 5 bases from V and 3 bases from J; junction bases left unmatched: 2. Germline values: CDR1 SGHNT, CDR2 YENEEA.

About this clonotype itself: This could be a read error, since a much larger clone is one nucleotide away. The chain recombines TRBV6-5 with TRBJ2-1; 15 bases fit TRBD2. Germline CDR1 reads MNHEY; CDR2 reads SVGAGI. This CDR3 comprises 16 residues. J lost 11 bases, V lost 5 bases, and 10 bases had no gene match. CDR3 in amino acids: CASSTGLAGGGNKQFF. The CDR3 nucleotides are TGTGCCAGCAGTACGGGACTAGCGGGAGGAGGTAATAAGCAGTTCTTC.

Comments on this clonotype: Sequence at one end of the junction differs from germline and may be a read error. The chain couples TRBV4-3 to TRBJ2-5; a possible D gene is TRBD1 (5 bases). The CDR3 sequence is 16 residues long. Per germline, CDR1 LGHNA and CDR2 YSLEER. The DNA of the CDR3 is TGCGCCAGCATCCAAGGAGATCGAAGGGGTGGGGAGACCCAGTACTTC. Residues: CASIQGDRRGGETQYF.

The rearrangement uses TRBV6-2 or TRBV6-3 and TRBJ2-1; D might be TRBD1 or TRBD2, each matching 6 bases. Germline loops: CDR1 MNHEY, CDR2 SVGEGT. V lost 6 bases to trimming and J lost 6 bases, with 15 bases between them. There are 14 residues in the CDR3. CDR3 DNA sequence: TGTGCCAGCAGAACGGGGGCGCGGACCAATGAGCAGTTCTTC. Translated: CASRTGARTNEQFF.

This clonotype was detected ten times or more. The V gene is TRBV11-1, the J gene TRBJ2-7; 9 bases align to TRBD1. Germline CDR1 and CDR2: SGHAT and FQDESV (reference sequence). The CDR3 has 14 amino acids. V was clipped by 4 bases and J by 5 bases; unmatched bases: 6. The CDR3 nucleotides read TGTGCCAGCAGCTCCCCGGGACAGGGCAACGAGCAGTACTTC. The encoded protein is CASSSPGQGNEQYF.

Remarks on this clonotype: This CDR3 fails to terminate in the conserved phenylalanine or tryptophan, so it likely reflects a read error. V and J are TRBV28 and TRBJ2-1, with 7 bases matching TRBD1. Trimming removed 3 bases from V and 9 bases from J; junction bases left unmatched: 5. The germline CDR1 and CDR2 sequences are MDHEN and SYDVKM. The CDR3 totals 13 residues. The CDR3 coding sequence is TGTGCCAGCAGTTTGTTACAGGGGAGTGAGCAGTTCCTC. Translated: CASSLLQGSEQFL.